This entry features one T cell receptor (beta chain) sequence. Its target is not known. The data originate from a study of cytomegalovirus exposure and HLA in healthy donors. Study-level points and caveats: There were 150 to 200 TCR beta chains listed as cytomegalovirus-associated.

A multiplex PCR was run with 60 Vbeta primers and 13 Jbeta primers. Original processing notes: Unique TCR beta chains numbered about 72 million in a later analysis, with roughly 10 million shared. The repertoire was sequenced with immunoSEQ multiplex PCR; TCRdb's copy has only in-frame clones and lacks some. Clone size and the V and J calls come from that table; the DNA yielded D and trimming. In the table there are under 200,000 clones, around 77% of which are singletons. Per germline, CDR1 SNHLY and CDR2 FYNNEI. CDR3 length: 13 residues. The V and J ends lost 7 bases and 5 bases, in that order; junction bases with no gene match: 7.

The rearrangement links TRBV2 to TRBJ2-7, with 8 bases matching TRBD1. The sequence derives from a man aged 55 to 69 in good health and CMV-seronegative. Sequencing used PBMCs. CDR3 residues: CASTQGAWNEQYF. The CDR3 DNA sequence: TGTGCCAGCACTCAGGGGGCCTGGAACGAGCAGTACTTC. The complete variable domain, with remaining parts taken from reference TRBV2 and TRBJ2-7, reads EPEVTQTPSHQVTQMGQEVILRCVPISNHLYFYWYRQILGQKVEFLVSFYNNEISEKSEIFDDQFSVERPDGSNFTLKIRSTKLEDSAMYFCASTQGAWNEQYFGPGTRLTVT.